The TCR beta chain under discussion was sequenced for a study of T cell clonotyping in hematopoietic cell transplantation. The CDR3 is 14 residues long. Trimming cost V 2 bases and J 3 bases, with 8 bases left between them. CDR1 is SGHVS, CDR2 FNYEAQ, per germline. TCRdb's copy holds only in-frame clones and misses some; the assay was immunoSEQ multiplex PCR. The repertoire holds some 4,000 clones, with about 80% as singletons. Recipient blood drawn about 28 days pretransplant and days 30, 100, 180 after. The input for sequencing was peripheral blood mononuclear cells, taken 100 days after allogeneic stem cell transplant. The receptor's source is a male patient aged 45-59 years who had an allogeneic stem cell transplant from an unrelated donor, so the T cells may come from the graft donor. Some clones in this sample may be carry-over from other donors' samples. This chain joins TRBV7-6 and TRBJ1-3; no definite D call. The CDR3 DNA follows: TGTGCCAGCAGCTTATATGGTGGTGGAAACACCATATATTTT. The encoded protein is CASSLYGGGNTIYF.